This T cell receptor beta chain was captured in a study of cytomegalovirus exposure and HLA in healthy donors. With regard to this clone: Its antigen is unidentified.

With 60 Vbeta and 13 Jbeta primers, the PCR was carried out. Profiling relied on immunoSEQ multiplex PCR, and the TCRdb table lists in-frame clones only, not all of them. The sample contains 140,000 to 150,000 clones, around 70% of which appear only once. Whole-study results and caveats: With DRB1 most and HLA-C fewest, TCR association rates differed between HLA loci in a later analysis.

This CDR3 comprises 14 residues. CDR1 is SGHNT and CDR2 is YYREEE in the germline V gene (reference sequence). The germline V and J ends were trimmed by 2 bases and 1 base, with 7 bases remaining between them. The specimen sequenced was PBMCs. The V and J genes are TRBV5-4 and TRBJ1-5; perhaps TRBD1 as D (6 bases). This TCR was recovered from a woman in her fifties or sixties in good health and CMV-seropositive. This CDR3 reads CASSLQGSNQPQHF. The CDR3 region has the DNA TGTGCCAGCAGCTTACAGGGAAGCAATCAGCCCCAGCATTTT.